The sequence of this T cell receptor beta chain was determined in a study of T cell changes during pregnancy in multiple sclerosis. This clone occurred a few times. The germline CDR1 and CDR2 sequences are SEHNR and FQNEAQ (reference sequence). The CDR3 extends over 11 amino acids. V shed 1 base and J shed 8 bases, with 3 bases lying between them. Clones were sequenced by immunoSEQ multiplex PCR, and TCRdb holds only the in-frame ones, with some missing. The top ten clones hold over 4% of a sample with about 56,000 clones, 80% to 90% of them seen once. The chain has TRBV7-9 and TRBJ1-3; D ambiguous. Sequenced sample: peripheral blood from another person, used as feeder cells. This receptor was obtained from a human donor whose cells served as feeder cells for cultures in a pregnancy study. The CDR3 DNA sequence: TGTGCCAGCAGCTTAGAAGACACCATATATTTT. Its translation is CASSLEDTIYF.